The 4 T cell receptor beta chains presented below share a single source sample, sequenced in a study of blood T cells in healthy people across ages (dated by TCRdb to between 2014 and 2017). Library prep was done by 5' RACE. Reads for this sample came from an Illumina HiSeq 2500. The second PCR ran for about 6 to 11 cycles and used a J-beta primer mix along with a sample-barcoded 5' primer. The public sequencing data were trimmed at Q25 with fastp and processed into clonotypes with MiXCR by TCRdb, which kept only in-frame beta chains. Rows are combined by CDR3 protein, so each entry shows the most common genes and DNA. The sample table shows hundreds of thousands of distinct CDR3 sequences, and roughly 21% are seen once. The ten most abundant clones make up 3.5% to 4% of the sample. Sequencing used blood. These receptors were taken from an older man in good health.

The sample holds many counts of this clonotype. J is TRBJ2-1 and V is TRBV20-1; tentative D call: TRBD2 (5 bases). Between the trimmed V and J ends, which lost 3 bases and 5 bases, there was a span of 29 bases. Germline V gene sequence: CDR1 DFQATT, CDR2 SNEGSKA (reference sequence). CDR3 length: 19 residues. The CDR3 sequence: CSARKLVGLPAYGDNEQFF. The DNA of the CDR3 is TGCAGTGCTAGGAAACTAGTAGGTTTGCCCGCCTACGGGGACAATGAGCAGTTCTTC.

There are a few counts of this clonotype. The J gene is TRBJ2-5, the V gene TRBV3-1; D unresolved. CDR3 length: 13 residues. The germline gives CDR1 LGHDT, CDR2 YNNKEL (reference sequence). V was cut by 0 bases and J by 5 bases, with 7 bases left in between. This CDR3 reads CASSQEAAETQYF. The DNA of the CDR3 is TGTGCCAGCAGCCAAGAGGCAGCTGAGACCCAGTACTTC.

This chain connects TRBV20-1 to TRBJ2-1, with D perhaps TRBD2 (6 bases). V was clipped by 5 bases and J by 4 bases, with 15 bases between them. The length of the CDR3 is 14 residues. Germline values: CDR1 DFQATT, CDR2 SNEGSKA (reference sequence). The CDR3 DNA reads as TGCAGTGCTGGAGGGTGGGAGAATTACAATGAGCAGTTCTTC. Residues: CSAGGWENYNEQFF.

This clonotype was detected a few times. This chain connects TRBV2 to TRBJ2-3; 9 bases line up with TRBD2. V was pared by 4 bases and J by 0 bases, with 5 bases of the junction left unmatched. Germline CDR1 SNHLY, CDR2 FYNNEI. This CDR3 has 16 residues. The CDR3 loop is CASSAGLAGSTDTQYF. The CDR3 nucleotides read TGTGCCAGCAGTGCGGGCCTAGCGGGGAGCACAGATACGCAGTATTTT.